This record concerns one TCR beta chain sequence. CDR1 is SGHVS, CDR2 FNYEAQ, per germline. The CDR3 has 16 residues. V was clipped by 1 base and J by 1 base, with 13 bases between them. Regarding treatment: randomized to nivolumab then ipilimumab (arm A) or the reverse (arm B). Patients had received no earlier DNA-damaging chemotherapy. Live CD3+CD8+ CD19− CD56− cells were sorted from PBMCs. The data were obtained in a study of sequential checkpoint blockade in melanoma. Study-wide background: Patients were randomized 1:1 to nivolumab-then-ipilimumab or ipilimumab-then-nivolumab first-line. Maintenance nivolumab came after either treatment sequence.

Profiled with immunoSEQ multiplex PCR; TCRdb holds only in-frame clones, not every one. This table has about 17,000 clones, 70% appearing once. This specimen consisted of CD8+ T cells sorted from blood (inferred from file names), obtained from a patient given nivolumab and ipilimumab in sequence. The chain couples TRBV7-6 to TRBJ2-5, with D perhaps matching TRBD1 (6 bases). The TCR was taken from a human donor with melanoma. This chain's CDR3 is CASSLDDQGSQETQYF. CDR3 bases: TGTGCCAGCAGCTTAGACGACCAGGGGTCCCAAGAGACCCAGTACTTC.